These 17 T cell receptor beta chains share one sample of origin, sequenced in a study of T cells expressing NK-cell markers. TCRdb reanalyzed the 5' RACE reads, giving one entry per CDR3 protein sequence and no DNA. Its listing shows about 450,000 distinct CDR3 sequences. Sequenced sample: blood T cells: a sorted CD56 or NKG2C T cell subset, CD4+ or CD8+ T cells, or bulk PBMC T cells (not recorded which). The receptors originated from a woman aged 18 to 75 in good health.

This sequence joins TRBV24-1 and TRBJ1-1; the D call from TCRdb, TRBD1, cannot be confirmed without DNA. Germline lookup yields CDR1 KGHDR and CDR2 SFDVKD. The CDR3 is made up of 13 amino acids. This chain's CDR3 is CATSNPGDTEAFF.

The chain has TRBV20-1 and TRBJ2-7; TCRdb indicates TRBD2, and absent DNA this call remains unverified. The CDR3 has 14 amino acids. Germline V lookup: CDR1 DFQATT, CDR2 SNEGSKA (reference sequence). The CDR3 loop reads CSARGETSVYEQYF.

J is TRBJ2-1 and V is TRBV6-1; TCRdb returns TRBD2, unconfirmable since there is no DNA. CDR1 is MNHNS and CDR2 is SASEGT in the germline V gene. This CDR3 region has 17 residues. The chain's CDR3 is CASSGQSQLGPANEQFF.

The chain has TRBV7-2 and TRBJ2-7; TCRdb picks TRBD1, but there is no DNA to check that call. The CDR3 is 15 amino acids. Germline V gene data show CDR1 as SGHTA and CDR2 as FQGNSA. CDR3 region: CASSPNRGEGYEQYF.

V and J are TRBV11-2 and TRBJ2-3; as DNA is missing, the TRBD2 call by TCRdb cannot be tested. Germline V gene lookup returns CDR1 SGHAT and CDR2 FQNNGV. The CDR3 has 17 amino acids. CDR3 in amino acids: CASSLISSGAITDTQYF.

The chain recombines TRBV5-1 with TRBJ2-2. The CDR3 has 18 residues. Germline CDR1 is SGHRS and CDR2 is YFSETQ. The CDR3 protein is CASSPTNIGFANTGELFF.

The chain combines TRBV7-3 with TRBJ2-1; TCRdb selects TRBD2, and the lack of DNA leaves this call unchecked. This CDR3 is 17 amino acids long. Germline values: CDR1 SGHTA, CDR2 FQGTGA. This CDR3 reads CASSPIPGTSGGHEQFF.

The genes are TRBV25-1 and TRBJ2-6; the D call of TRBD1 rests on TCRdb alone, since no DNA is present to check it. The CDR3 is 16 residues long. Germline V gene data show CDR1 as MGHDK and CDR2 as SYGVNS. CDR3 sequence: CASSGGEPSGANVLTF.

The chain has TRBV12-3 or TRBV12-4 and TRBJ2-3; with no DNA, the TCRdb D assignment of TRBD1 cannot be verified. The CDR3 covers 16 residues. CDR3 amino acids: CASSLVVGRATDTQYF.

The V gene is TRBV12-3 or TRBV12-4, the J gene TRBJ1-1. The CDR3 contains 13 residues. The CDR3 sequence is CASSLSGFTEAFF.

The rearrangement joins TRBV6-2 or TRBV6-3 to TRBJ2-5; lacking DNA, the TRBD1 call made by TCRdb goes unchecked. In germline, CDR1 is MNHEY, CDR2 SVGEGT. The CDR3 covers 14 residues. The CDR3 protein is CATTGQGPQETQYF.

V usage is TRBV19 and J usage is TRBJ2-7; TCRdb names TRBD1, which stays unverified in the absence of DNA. Germline values: CDR1 LNHDA, CDR2 SQIVND (reference sequence). The CDR3 totals 14 residues. The chain's CDR3 is CASSTGTAVGEQYF. Full variable domain (outside the CDR3, taken from reference TRBV19 and TRBJ2-7): DGGITQSPKYLFRKEGQNVTLSCEQNLNHDAMYWYRQDPGQGLRLIYYSQIVNDFQKGDIAEGYSVSREKKESFPLTVTSAQKNPTAFYLCASSTGTAVGEQYFGPGTRLTVT.

The rearrangement links TRBV15 to TRBJ1-2; TCRdb designates TRBD1, a call that cannot be tested without DNA. The CDR3 is 17 amino acids. Germline CDR1 reads LNHNV; CDR2 reads YYDKDF (reference sequence). CDR3 amino acids: CATSRVRIPDPTYGYTF.

V is TRBV6-1 and J is TRBJ1-2; TCRdb indicates TRBD1, and absent DNA this call remains unverified. This CDR3 comprises 14 residues. The germline gives CDR1 MNHNS, CDR2 SASEGT. The CDR3 spells CASFSGASNYGYTF.

The chain recombines TRBV6-1 with TRBJ2-2; TCRdb's D call of TRBD1 is untestable without DNA. Per the germline V gene, CDR1 is MNHNS and CDR2 is SASEGT. The CDR3 is made up of 16 amino acids. CDR3 in amino acids: CASLPNRPGNTGELFF.

CDR3 residues: CASRGLIYEQYF. The chain joins TRBV6-6 to TRBJ2-7; TCRdb names TRBD2, which stays unverified in the absence of DNA. Germline CDR1 is MNHNY and CDR2 is SVGAGI (reference sequence). The CDR3 has 12 residues.

The rearrangement links TRBV5-6 to TRBJ2-7. Germline CDR1 reads SGHDT; CDR2 reads YYEEEE. The CDR3 consists of 15 residues. This CDR3 is CASSFDLTGLDEQYF.